This T cell receptor (beta chain) was obtained from a study of OX40 agonist ivuxolimab in advanced cancers. The length of the CDR3 is 16 residues. Germline V gives CDR1 SGDLS, CDR2 YYNGEE. Trimming took 4 bases from V and 6 from J; bases not matched to a gene: 12. Using immunoSEQ multiplex PCR, the repertoire was profiled, and TCRdb retains in-frame clones only, with some absent. Of about 77,000 clones in the sample, around 86% are singletons; the top ten hold less than 0.75%. Autoimmune disease history or systemic immunosuppression barred patients. This specimen consisted of CD4+ or CD8+ T cells sorted from blood, obtained in a trial of the OX40 agonist ivuxolimab. J is TRBJ2-1 and V is TRBV9; TRBD1 aligns across 8 bases. The sequence derives from an adult with an advanced solid tumor such as melanoma, head and neck, liver or kidney cancer. The CDR3 reads CASSTRTGRFGNEQFF. CDR3 sequence (DNA): TGTGCCAGCAGCACCCGGACAGGGCGGTTCGGCAATGAGCAGTTCTTC.